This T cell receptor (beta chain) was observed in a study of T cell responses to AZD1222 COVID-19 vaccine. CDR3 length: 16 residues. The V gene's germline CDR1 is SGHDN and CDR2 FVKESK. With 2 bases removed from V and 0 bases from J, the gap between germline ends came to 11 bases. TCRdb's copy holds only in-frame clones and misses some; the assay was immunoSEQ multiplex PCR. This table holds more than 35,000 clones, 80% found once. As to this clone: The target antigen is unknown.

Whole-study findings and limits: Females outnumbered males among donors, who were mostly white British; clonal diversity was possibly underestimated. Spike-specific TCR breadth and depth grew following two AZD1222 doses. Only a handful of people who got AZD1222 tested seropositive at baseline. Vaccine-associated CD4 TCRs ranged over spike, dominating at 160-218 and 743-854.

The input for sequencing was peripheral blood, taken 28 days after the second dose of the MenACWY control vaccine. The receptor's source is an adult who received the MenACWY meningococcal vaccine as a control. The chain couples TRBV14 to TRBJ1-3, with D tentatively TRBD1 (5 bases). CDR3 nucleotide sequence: TGTGCCAGCAGCCAATATACAGGATTCTCTGGAAACACCATATATTTT. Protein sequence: CASSQYTGFSGNTIYF.